The 10 T cell receptor beta chains presented below share a single source sample, sequenced in a study of early T cells in non-severe SARS-CoV-2 infection. TCRdb re-called the 5' RACE reads with MiXCR, one entry per CDR3 protein. The sample lists some 9,500 distinct CDR3 sequences, about 5% occurring once. Input material: whole blood. Receptors originate from an adult who was a healthcare worker with PCR-confirmed SARS-CoV-2 infection or an uninfected control (not recorded which).

This clonotype was seen repeatedly, ten times or more. The rearrangement links TRBV3-1 to TRBJ2-2; 8 nucleotides line up with TRBD2. Germline V lookup: CDR1 LGHDT, CDR2 YNNKEL (reference sequence). After removal of 3 bases from V and 1 base from J, the junction contained 4 bases not matched to a gene. The CDR3 contains 16 residues. CDR3 residues: CASSQETSVNTGELFF. For the CDR3, the DNA is TGTGCCAGCAGCCAGGAGACTAGCGTGAACACCGGGGAGCTGTTTTTT.

At least ten counts were recorded for this clonotype. The chain links TRBV18 to TRBJ2-7; 8 nucleotides align to TRBD2. The CDR3 loop spans 14 amino acids. Germline trimming cut 2 bases from V and 5 bases from J; bases unmatched to any gene: 5. Germline CDR1 KGHSH, CDR2 LQKENI. The CDR3 reads CASSPTMTSDEQYF. DNA of the CDR3: TGTGCCAGCTCACCAACGATGACTAGCGACGAGCAGTACTTC.

V and J are TRBV6-7 and TRBJ1-1, with 9 bases lining up with TRBD1. TRBV6-7 falls under the ORF class, with uncertain function. The CDR3 loop spans 16 amino acids. The trim removed 6 bases at V and 1 base at J, leaving 9 bases unmatched. The CDR3 region has the DNA TGTGCCAGCAGCCCCTGGACAGGGGACCAGAACACTGAAGCTTTCTTT. This codes for CASSPWTGDQNTEAFF.

By share of the sample, this clonotype is medium-sized. The chain recombines TRBV6-6 with TRBJ1-5; tentative D call: TRBD1 (5 bases). V lost 6 bases and J lost 0, with 18 bases in between. The germline V gene has CDR1 MNHNY and CDR2 SVGAGI (reference sequence). The CDR3 is 17 amino acids. CDR3 in DNA: TGTGCCAGCAGCCCACTGGTGGGACGGACTAGCAATCAGCCCCAGCATTTT. As protein: CASSPLVGRTSNQPQHF.

The sample holds many counts of this clonotype. V usage is TRBV18 and J usage is TRBJ2-7; D perhaps matches TRBD1 (5 bases). The V and J ends lost 4 bases and 4 bases respectively, with 14 bases between them. Germline-derived CDR1 and CDR2 are KGHSH and LQKENI. The CDR3 has 14 residues. The CDR3 region has the DNA TGTGCCAGCTCACACCCCCAGGGATCGTACGAGCAGTACTTC. Translating it yields CASSHPQGSYEQYF.

This clonotype was seen ten or more times. The CDR3 DNA reads as TGCAGCGTTCGGGCCCCCGAGGACAGAGTGTATGGCTACACCTTC. This sequence encodes CSVRAPEDRVYGYTF. V is TRBV29-1 and J is TRBJ1-2; TRBD1 might be the D (6 bases). The CDR3 is 15 residues long. Looked up from germline, CDR1 is SQVTM and CDR2 is ANQGSEA. Trimming pared 5 bases from V and 5 bases from J, leaving 21 bases between.

In its sample, this clonotype is medium-sized. The chain carries TRBV11-2 and TRBJ2-7; TRBD2 is a possible D gene (6 bases). V lost 3 bases and J lost 5, with 17 bases in between. The CDR3 extends over 15 amino acids. Looked up from germline, CDR1 is SGHAT and CDR2 is FQNNGV. The CDR3 is CASSFPPEEGNEQYF. CDR3 nucleotides: TGTGCCAGCAGCTTCCCCCCTGAGGAGGGAAACGAGCAGTACTTC.

Within the sample, this clonotype is medium-sized. The chain carries TRBV6-1 and TRBJ2-5; no firm D call. Germline lookup yields CDR1 MNHNS and CDR2 SASEGT. The CDR3 sequence is 15 residues long. Trimming removed 1 base from V and 5 bases from J, with 14 bases in between. The CDR3, as DNA: TGTGCCAGCAGTGAAGGGACCCTCCACGGGGAGACCCAGTACTTC. Translating gives CASSEGTLHGETQYF.

This clonotype is deemed medium-sized. At one boundary the junction diverges from the germline segment, which might be a read error. V and J are TRBV7-7 and TRBJ2-5; weak D call: TRBD2 (5 bases). The CDR3 loop spans 13 amino acids. CDR1 is SSHAT, CDR2 FNYEAQ, per germline (reference sequence). CDR3 nucleotides: TGTGCTAGCAGCTTAGATAGGAGGCAGACCCAGTACTTC. Protein product: CASSLDRRQTQYF.

Points on this clonotype: A clone one base away is much larger, so this may be a read error. The chain combines TRBV13 with TRBJ2-1, with 10 bases identical to TRBD2. Germline V lookup: CDR1 PRHDT, CDR2 FYEKMQ (reference sequence). The CDR3 length is 15 residues. J was trimmed by 8 bases and V by 2 bases; bases with no gene match: 6. The CDR3 spells CASSLRTSGPDEQFF. CDR3 coding DNA: TGTGCCAGCAGCTTAAGGACTAGCGGCCCCGATGAGCAGTTCTTC.